Below, 3 T cell receptor beta chains from the same sample are listed, as sequenced in a study of T-cell reconstitution after alpha-beta-depleted transplantation in children. Preparation of the TCRbeta library used unique molecular identifiers. TCRdb processed the PCR reads anew with MiXCR; each CDR3 protein has one entry. The sample lists about 280,000 distinct CDR3 sequences, roughly 11% occurring once. Specimen: peripheral blood, collected 180 days after TCRalphabeta/CD19-depleted stem cell transplant. These receptors came from a male patient between 2 and 15 years old who had a stem cell transplant for chronic granulomatous disease, so the T cells may come from the graft donor.

Remarks on this clonotype: This may be a read error, as it is one base from a much larger clone. The chain links TRBV20-1 to TRBJ1-6, with D possibly TRBD1 on 5 matching bases. The CDR3 contains 16 residues. Germline assignment: CDR1 DFQATT and CDR2 SNEGSKA (reference sequence). CDR3 in DNA: TGCAGTTCTAGAGGGACGGGACGATCACCGGGTTCACCCCTCCACTTT. The encoded protein is CSSRGTGRSPGSPLHF.

Ten or more counts support this clonotype. The rearrangement uses TRBV29-1 and TRBJ2-4; 11 bases are shared with TRBD2. This CDR3 has 14 amino acids. Unmatched junction bases numbered 4, after V lost 6 bases and J lost 3 bases. The germline V gene encodes CDR1 SQVTM and CDR2 ANQGSEA. CDR3 sequence (DNA): TGCAGCGTGTCGCTAGCGGGAGGCAAAAACATTCAGTACTTC. Protein product: CSVSLAGGKNIQYF.

This clonotype was detected ten times or more. The CDR3 nucleotides read TGTGCCAGCAGTGGGCCCCTAGCGGCATCGTCTTATTTT. Its translation: CASSGPLAASSYF. The J gene is TRBJ2-3, the V gene TRBV2; 7 bases are shared with TRBD2. Trimming at V came to 4 bases and at J to 15 bases, leaving 13 bases not matched to a gene. CDR3 length equals 13 residues. The germline gives CDR1 SNHLY, CDR2 FYNNEI.